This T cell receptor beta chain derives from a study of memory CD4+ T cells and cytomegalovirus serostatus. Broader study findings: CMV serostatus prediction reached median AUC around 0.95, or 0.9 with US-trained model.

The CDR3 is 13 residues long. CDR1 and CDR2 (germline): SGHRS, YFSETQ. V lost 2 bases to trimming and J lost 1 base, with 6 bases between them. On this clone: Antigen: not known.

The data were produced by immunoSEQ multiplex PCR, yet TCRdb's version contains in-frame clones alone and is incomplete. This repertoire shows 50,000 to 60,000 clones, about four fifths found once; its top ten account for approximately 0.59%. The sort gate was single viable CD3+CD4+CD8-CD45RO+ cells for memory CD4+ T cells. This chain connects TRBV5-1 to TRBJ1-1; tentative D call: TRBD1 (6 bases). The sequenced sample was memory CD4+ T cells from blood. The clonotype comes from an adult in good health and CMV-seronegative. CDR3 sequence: CASSLGGNTEAFF. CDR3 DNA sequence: TGCGCCAGCAGCTTAGGGGGGAACACTGAAGCTTTCTTT.